Each of the 25 T cell receptor beta chains below was sequenced from the same sample in a study of OX40 agonist ivuxolimab in advanced cancers. Using immunoSEQ multiplex PCR, the repertoire was profiled, and TCRdb retains in-frame clones only, with some absent. The data show 110,000 or so clones, about 91% seen once. The material was CD4+ or CD8+ T cells sorted from blood, obtained in a trial of the OX40 agonist ivuxolimab. Receptors originate from an adult with an advanced solid tumor such as melanoma, head and neck, liver or kidney cancer.

This chain links TRBV27 with TRBJ2-7; D is unresolved. This CDR3 contains 10 residues. Germline V lookup: CDR1 MNHEY, CDR2 SMNVEV (reference sequence). Trimming shortened V by 5 bases and J by 5 bases, and 4 bases separated the two germline ends. CDR3 sequence: CASSRDEQYF. CDR3 coding DNA: TGTGCCAGCAGTCGGGACGAGCAGTACTTC.

The chain carries TRBV15 and TRBJ1-1; D is undetermined. Germline CDR1 is LNHNV and CDR2 is YYDKDF (reference sequence). CDR3 size: 15 residues. Trimming took off 0 bases at V and 1 base at J, with 9 bases between the two ends. This CDR3 reads CATSRDLNKNTEAFF. For the CDR3, the DNA is TGTGCCACCAGCAGAGATCTGAATAAGAACACTGAAGCTTTCTTT.

The CDR3 region is CASSDQSSGNTIYF. CDR3 bases: TGTGCCAGCAGCGACCAGAGCTCTGGAAACACCATATATTTT. The V and J genes are TRBV2 and TRBJ1-3; unclear D gene. The CDR3 sequence is 14 residues long. Trimming stripped 6 bases from V and 0 bases from J, with 9 bases between. Per germline, CDR1 SNHLY and CDR2 FYNNEI.

This clone came up once. The J gene is TRBJ2-1, the V gene TRBV2, with a possible D match to TRBD2 (7 bases). Between the trimmed V and J ends, which lost 4 bases and 1 base, there was a span of 17 bases. There are 17 residues in the CDR3. The germline V gene has CDR1 SNHLY and CDR2 FYNNEI. This CDR3 is CASSVGGGQLSYNEQFF. For the CDR3, the DNA is TGTGCCAGCAGTGTGGGCGGGGGCCAATTATCCTACAATGAGCAGTTCTTC. Full variable domain (remainder filled in from reference TRBV2 and TRBJ2-1): EPEVTQTPSHQVTQMGQEVILRCVPISNHLYFYWYRQILGQKVEFLVSFYNNEISEKSEIFDDQFSVERPDGSNFTLKIRSTKLEDSAMYFCASSVGGGQLSYNEQFFGPGTRLTVL.

The chain's CDR3 is CASGLLTGTATDTQYF. For the CDR3, the DNA is TGTGCTAGTGGTTTGTTAACCGGGACGGCCACAGATACGCAGTATTTT. The gene calls are TRBV12-5 and TRBJ2-3; D may match TRBD1 or TRBD2 (5 bases each). V was pared by 2 bases and J by 2 bases, with 14 bases between. The CDR3 spans 16 residues. The germline V gene encodes CDR1 LGHNT and CDR2 FRNRAP.

This clone has a single count. The gene calls are TRBV10-3 and TRBJ1-1; D is possibly TRBD1 (6 bases). V gave up 2 bases and J gave up 5 bases, with 12 bases separating them. The CDR3 covers 14 residues. Germline CDR1 ENHRY, CDR2 SYGVKD. DNA of the CDR3: TGTGCCATCAGTGAGGAGGGGGAGAGAACTGAAGCTTTCTTT. Protein: CAISEEGERTEAFF.

This rearrangement joins TRBV6-1 to TRBJ1-5; tentatively, D is TRBD1 (5 bases). Trimming cost V 6 bases and J 1 base, with 7 bases left between them. Germline V gives CDR1 MNHNS, CDR2 SASEGT. The CDR3 loop spans 13 amino acids. In DNA form, the CDR3 reads TGTGCCAGCAGCAGGGAAAGCAATCAGCCCCAGCATTTT. Translated: CASSRESNQPQHF.

V is TRBV10-2 and J is TRBJ2-5; 10 positions agree with TRBD1. Trimming at V came to 4 bases and at J to 5 bases, leaving 4 bases not matched to a gene. CDR1 is WSHSY, CDR2 SAAADI, per germline. The length of the CDR3 is 14 residues. The CDR3 region is CASSVGTGVETQYF. The CDR3 coding sequence is TGCGCCAGCAGTGTCGGGACAGGGGTGGAGACCCAGTACTTC.

This sequence joins TRBV7-8 and TRBJ2-1, with D perhaps matching TRBD2 (5 bases). From germline, CDR1 is SGHVS and CDR2 FQNEAQ. Between the trimmed V and J ends, which lost 3 bases and 9 bases, there was a span of 15 bases. This CDR3 has 14 amino acids. CDR3 bases: TGTGCCAGCAGCTTTCGGCCCCTGGGGAGTGAGCAGTTCTTC. Residues: CASSFRPLGSEQFF.

The J gene is TRBJ2-1, the V gene TRBV11-2; 9 bases fit TRBD2. CDR1 is SGHAT, CDR2 FQNNGV, per germline. The CDR3 extends over 14 amino acids. The junction had 7 bases not matched to a gene; V was cut back by 7 bases and J by 6 bases. DNA for the CDR3: TGTGCCAGCATCCTCACGACTAGCGGCAATGAGCAGTTCTTC. Protein sequence: CASILTTSGNEQFF.

The chain is built from TRBV5-1 and TRBJ1-6; maybe TRBD1 (6 bases). The CDR3 loop spans 18 amino acids. CDR1 is SGHRS, CDR2 YFSETQ, per germline. V was trimmed by 0 bases and J by 1 base, leaving 14 bases between them. The CDR3 DNA reads as TGCGCCAGCAGCTTGGCCTATGCGGGGGCGTCCTATAATTCACCCCTCCACTTT. Translating it yields CASSLAYAGASYNSPLHF.

The chain has TRBV5-5 and TRBJ2-7; possibly TRBD2 for D (6 bases). Trimming removed 0 bases at V and 3 bases at J, with 13 bases between. The CDR3 runs 15 residues. Germline CDR1 reads SGHKS; CDR2 reads YYEKEE (reference sequence). CDR3 DNA: TGTGCCAGCAGCTTGGGGTCGGGACTTATCTACGAGCAGTACTTC. Its translation is CASSLGSGLIYEQYF.

V and J are TRBV6-6 and TRBJ2-1; tentative D call: TRBD2 (5 bases). V lost 7 bases to trimming and J lost 9 bases, with 22 bases between them. Germline CDR1 is MNHNY and CDR2 is SVGAGI (reference sequence). The CDR3 is made up of 15 amino acids. The CDR3: CASTTQISAPSEQFF. The CDR3, as DNA: TGTGCCAGCACCACACAGATTAGCGCCCCCTCTGAGCAGTTCTTC.

This chain links TRBV2 with TRBJ2-5; D unclear. CDR3 size: 14 residues. Germline values: CDR1 SNHLY, CDR2 FYNNEI. V was cut by 5 bases and J by 2 bases, with 12 bases left in between. The CDR3 DNA reads as TGTGCCAGCAGTAAGGACGTCCCGCAAGAGACCCAGTACTTC. Encoded protein: CASSKDVPQETQYF.

V and J are TRBV11-2 and TRBJ1-5; D may be TRBD1 (6 bases). The CDR3 consists of 13 residues. CDR1 is SGHAT and CDR2 is FQNNGV in the germline V gene. Trimming cost V 5 bases and J 5 bases, with 10 bases left between them. The CDR3 sequence is CASSQQGYQPQHF. CDR3 nucleotide sequence: TGTGCCAGCAGCCAACAGGGTTATCAGCCCCAGCATTTT.

CDR3 protein: CASSLEASGVDGYTF. For the CDR3, the DNA is TGTGCCAGCAGCTTAGAGGCTTCAGGGGTAGATGGCTACACCTTC. The gene calls are TRBV11-1 and TRBJ1-2, with D possibly matching TRBD1 (6 bases). The V end was cut by 1 base, the J end by 6 bases, with 15 bases between. Germline values: CDR1 SGHAT, CDR2 FQDESV (reference sequence). The CDR3 contains 15 residues.

The chain has TRBV5-1 and TRBJ2-1; 9 nucleotides agree with TRBD2. The CDR3 is 18 residues long. Per the germline V gene, CDR1 is SGHRS and CDR2 is YFSETQ. Trimming cost V 0 bases and J 5 bases; bases outside gene matches: 12. The CDR3 DNA reads TGCGCCAGCAGCTTGGGTCGACTAGCGGCCTTTATCAACAATGAGCAGTTCTTC. It encodes CASSLGRLAAFINNEQFF.

The gene calls are TRBV2 and TRBJ1-2; a possible D gene is TRBD1 (5 bases). CDR3 length: 16 amino acids. The V and J ends lost 0 bases and 7 bases respectively, with 18 bases between them. Germline CDR1 and CDR2: SNHLY and FYNNEI. As DNA, the CDR3 is TGTGCCAGCAGTGAAGCGCTTCCGGGGCGGAGTAGTGGCTACACCTTC. Protein: CASSEALPGRSSGYTF.

This sequence joins TRBV14 and TRBJ2-7; 7 bases are shared with TRBD1. Germline trimming cut 6 bases from V and 4 bases from J; bases unmatched to any gene: 6. This CDR3 contains 13 residues. Germline assignment: CDR1 SGHDN and CDR2 FVKESK. This chain's CDR3 is CASSRDSVYEQYF. CDR3 DNA: TGTGCCAGCAGTCGGGACAGCGTTTACGAGCAGTACTTC.

The J gene is TRBJ1-2, the V gene TRBV5-6; 7 nucleotides line up with TRBD1. The CDR3 is 14 amino acids. The germline V gene encodes CDR1 SGHDT and CDR2 YYEEEE. Unmatched junction bases numbered 2, after V lost 0 bases and J lost 3 bases. CDR3 amino acids: CASSLGGQHYGYTF. CDR3 bases: TGTGCCAGCAGCTTGGGGGGACAGCACTATGGCTACACCTTC.

This chain connects TRBV29-1 to TRBJ2-7, with 7 positions matching TRBD1. Germline values: CDR1 SQVTM, CDR2 ANQGSEA. The V and J ends lost 7 bases and 5 bases, in that order; junction bases with no gene match: 11. This CDR3 comprises 13 residues. This CDR3 reads CSAGRQGLDEQYF. The CDR3 bases are TGCAGCGCCGGTAGACAGGGTTTGGACGAGCAGTACTTC.

CDR3 sequence (DNA): TGTGCCAGCAGCTTGGGGGCGCGACTAACAGATACGCAGTATTTT. Its protein is CASSLGARLTDTQYF. V and J are TRBV5-6 and TRBJ2-3, with D perhaps matching TRBD2 (5 bases). Germline CDR1 and CDR2: SGHDT and YYEEEE. V gave up 0 bases and J gave up 3 bases, with 11 bases separating them. CDR3 length: 15 residues.

This clone was seen a single time. The chain has TRBV2 and TRBJ2-7; TRBD1 matches 7 bases. Germline assignment: CDR1 SNHLY and CDR2 FYNNEI. V shed 8 bases, J shed 0 bases, and the junction held 10 bases outside the gene matches. This CDR3 is 15 amino acids long. CDR3 sequence: CASLSPRDSSYEQYF. The CDR3, as DNA: TGTGCCAGCTTATCCCCCCGGGACAGCTCCTACGAGCAGTACTTC.

The gene calls are TRBV6-5 and TRBJ1-1; weak D call: TRBD1 (5 bases). The length of the CDR3 is 14 residues. The germline V gene encodes CDR1 MNHEY and CDR2 SVGAGI. V gave up 6 bases and J gave up 1 base, with 12 bases separating them. CDR3: CASSKQVWNTEAFF. For the CDR3, the DNA is TGTGCCAGCAGCAAACAGGTCTGGAACACTGAAGCTTTCTTT.

This chain uses TRBV11-3 with TRBJ2-1; 11 nucleotides match TRBD2. V lost 1 base, J lost 0 bases, and 8 bases stayed unmatched. CDR1 and CDR2 (germline): SGHNT, YENEEA. The CDR3 is 19 amino acids. The CDR3 protein is CASSLVLLAGASSYNEQFF. CDR3 in DNA: TGTGCCAGCAGCTTAGTCTTACTAGCGGGAGCTAGCTCCTACAATGAGCAGTTCTTC.